These 21 T cell receptor beta chains originate from one sample sequenced in a study of T cell changes during pregnancy in multiple sclerosis. Some clones are missing from TCRdb's copy, which holds only in-frame ones; the method was immunoSEQ multiplex PCR. The table has around 36,000 clones, 91% seen once; the top ten hold approximately 8.4%. The sequencing here drew on CD8+ T cells from peripheral blood mononuclear cells, taken before pregnancy. Receptors originate from a female donor with multiple sclerosis, enrolled in a pregnancy study.

The gene calls are TRBV27 and TRBJ2-1; 8 bases fit TRBD1. The J segment lost 12 bases and the V segment lost 2 bases, leaving 6 bases of the junction unmatched. Germline V gene lookup returns CDR1 MNHEY and CDR2 SMNVEV (reference sequence). The CDR3 is made up of 13 amino acids. The chain's CDR3 is CASSLNAGTGQFF. CDR3 coding DNA: TGTGCCAGCAGTTTAAACGCCGGGACAGGGCAGTTCTTC.

This rearrangement joins TRBV6-4 to TRBJ2-3; no clear D. Germline values: CDR1 MRHNA, CDR2 SNTAGT. The CDR3 consists of 14 residues. V lost 0 bases and J 2 bases, leaving 6 bases between the germline ends. CDR3 in amino acids: CASSDSGDTDTQYF. CDR3 bases: TGTGCCAGCAGTGACTCAGGAGACACAGATACGCAGTATTTT.

The chain uses TRBV6-5 and TRBJ2-1; 9 nucleotides agree with TRBD2. CDR3 length: 14 amino acids. Germline V CDR1 and CDR2: MNHEY, SVGAGI. The J segment lost 7 bases and the V segment lost 0 bases, leaving 1 base of the junction unmatched. CDR3 protein: CASSYSAGGNEQFF. The DNA of the CDR3 is TGTGCCAGCAGTTACTCGGCGGGAGGGAATGAGCAGTTCTTC.

The chain couples TRBV7-9 to TRBJ2-7; D is unclear. CDR3 length equals 15 residues. The V gene's germline CDR1 is SEHNR and CDR2 FQNEAQ (reference sequence). V lost 1 base, J lost 4 bases, and 14 bases lay in between. CDR3 DNA sequence: TGTGCCAGCAGCTTAGGAAGCCCCAAAGCTTACGAGCAGTACTTC. It is translated as CASSLGSPKAYEQYF.

In this sample, this clone turned up once. The chain joins TRBV29-1 to TRBJ2-3; 13 bases match TRBD2. CDR1 and CDR2 (germline): SQVTM, ANQGSEA. The junction had 7 bases not matched to a gene; V was cut back by 4 bases and J by 6 bases. The CDR3 sequence is 15 residues long. The CDR3 here is CSVVLAGGPGDTQYF. CDR3 sequence (DNA): TGCAGCGTTGTACTAGCGGGAGGGCCTGGGGATACGCAGTATTTT.

This chain links TRBV28 with TRBJ2-5; TRBD2 aligns across 8 bases. With 5 bases clipped from V and 3 bases from J, the junction kept 23 bases outside the gene matches. Germline V CDR1 and CDR2: MDHEN, SYDVKM. The CDR3 consists of 20 residues. CDR3 amino acids: CASSSPEALAGNNPEETQYF. CDR3 sequence (DNA): TGTGCCAGCAGTAGCCCAGAGGCGTTAGCGGGAAACAACCCAGAAGAGACCCAGTACTTC. Using reference TRBV28 and TRBJ2-5 for the parts outside the CDR3, the full variable domain is DVKVTQSSRYLVKRTGEKVFLECVQDMDHENMFWYRQDPGLGLRLIYFSYDVKMKEKGDIPEGYSVSREKKERFSLILESASTNQTSMYLCASSSPEALAGNNPEETQYFGPGTRLLVL.

The sample holds one count of this clone. The chain employs TRBV27 and TRBJ2-2, with D tentatively TRBD1 (6 bases). Germline values: CDR1 MNHEY, CDR2 SMNVEV (reference sequence). Trimming left V 6 bases short and J 2 bases short, with 22 bases between. CDR3 length: 18 amino acids. The CDR3 nucleotides are TGTGCCAGCAGCACCACTACAGGGTTCTATGGTAACACCGGGGAGCTGTTTTTT. Protein product: CASSTTTGFYGNTGELFF.

The chain recombines TRBV7-6 with TRBJ2-7; the match to TRBD2 covers 10 bases. Germline V gives CDR1 SGHVS, CDR2 FNYEAQ. The CDR3 length is 14 residues. The trim removed 5 bases at V and 5 bases at J, leaving 6 bases unmatched. The CDR3 DNA follows: TGTGCCAGCAGCCTGGGGCTAGCGGGAGACGAGCAGTACTTC. Its protein product is CASSLGLAGDEQYF.

The CDR3, as DNA: TGTGCCAGCAGTCCCAACAGTGGGAACACTGAAGCTTTCTTT. Translation gives CASSPNSGNTEAFF. The rearrangement uses TRBV2 and TRBJ1-1; no definite D call. Per germline, CDR1 SNHLY and CDR2 FYNNEI. This CDR3 is 14 amino acids long. Trimming shortened V by 5 bases and J by 1 base, and 11 bases separated the two germline ends. Variable domain in full (rest from reference TRBV2 and TRBJ1-1): EPEVTQTPSHQVTQMGQEVILRCVPISNHLYFYWYRQILGQKVEFLVSFYNNEISEKSEIFDDQFSVERPDGSNFTLKIRSTKLEDSAMYFCASSPNSGNTEAFFGQGTRLTVV.

The chain combines TRBV4-1 with TRBJ2-5; 8 bases agree with TRBD2. In germline, CDR1 is MGHRA, CDR2 YSYEKL. This CDR3 region has 13 residues. V gave up 4 bases and J gave up 3 bases; unmatched junction bases: 1. The CDR3 DNA follows: TGCGCCAGCAGCCCAGCGGGAGAAGAGACCCAGTACTTC. Amino acid sequence: CASSPAGEETQYF.

The chain couples TRBV6-5 to TRBJ2-2, with 8 bases lining up with TRBD2. Germline V gene lookup returns CDR1 MNHEY and CDR2 SVGAGI. The CDR3 is made up of 14 amino acids. J was trimmed by 5 bases and V by 2 bases; bases with no gene match: 1. In nucleotides, the CDR3 is TGTGCCAGCAGTTACGGGACTAGTACCGGGGAGCTGTTTTTT. This translates into CASSYGTSTGELFF.

V and J are TRBV27 and TRBJ1-1; D may be TRBD1 (6 bases). The CDR3 loop spans 13 amino acids. Trimming left V 11 bases short and J 4 bases short, with 17 bases between. CDR1 MNHEY and CDR2 SMNVEV come from the germline V gene (reference sequence). The CDR3 coding sequence is TGTGCCTCGAGGACCTTGGGGGCCACTGAAGCTTTCTTT. Translated, it gives CASRTLGATEAFF.

This clone is a singleton in its sample. V is TRBV7-9 and J is TRBJ2-2; the D gene is possibly TRBD2 (6 bases). The ends were cut back, 8 bases at V and 4 bases at J, with 8 bases in the middle. Germline values: CDR1 SEHNR, CDR2 FQNEAQ (reference sequence). The CDR3 runs 12 residues. The CDR3 reads CASGGSTGELFF. For the CDR3, the DNA is TGTGCCAGCGGGGGGTCCACCGGGGAGCTGTTTTTT.

The J gene is TRBJ2-6, the V gene TRBV7-2, with D perhaps matching TRBD1 (5 bases). There are 17 residues in the CDR3. Germline CDR1 SGHTA, CDR2 FQGNSA. Between the trimmed V and J ends, which lost 4 bases and 2 bases, there was a span of 15 bases. DNA for the CDR3: TGTGCCAGCAGCTCGCCCTGGGTAGGGGCTGGGGCCAACGTCCTGACTTTC. As protein: CASSSPWVGAGANVLTF.

This clone was recorded only once. J is TRBJ1-1 and V is TRBV27; possibly TRBD1 for D (6 bases). Germline loops: CDR1 MNHEY, CDR2 SMNVEV (reference sequence). The length of the CDR3 is 14 residues. Trimming cost V 5 bases and J 1 base, with 11 bases left between them. CDR3 loop: CASSPGTPNTEAFF. CDR3 nucleotides: TGTGCCAGCAGTCCCGGGACACCGAACACTGAAGCTTTCTTT.

The chain has TRBV29-1 and TRBJ2-3, with D perhaps TRBD1 (5 bases). Per germline, CDR1 SQVTM and CDR2 ANQGSEA. Trimming took 0 bases from V and 2 from J, leaving 6 bases between them. The length of the CDR3 is 13 residues. The CDR3 DNA is TGCAGCGTTGAAGAAGGACACACAGATACGCAGTATTTT. Its translation: CSVEEGHTDTQYF.

The V gene is TRBV30, the J gene TRBJ1-1, with 10 bases that match TRBD1. V gave up 5 bases and J gave up 6 bases; unmatched junction bases: 9. Germline V lookup: CDR1 GTSNPN, CDR2 SVGIG (reference sequence). The length of the CDR3 is 14 residues. This CDR3 reads CAWWRTGGNSEAFF. The CDR3 coding sequence is TGTGCCTGGTGGCGGACAGGGGGTAACTCTGAAGCTTTCTTT.

The chain has TRBV27 and TRBJ2-2; maybe TRBD1 (5 bases). V lost 7 bases and J 2 bases, leaving 11 bases between the germline ends. There are 14 residues in the CDR3. Germline CDR1 reads MNHEY; CDR2 reads SMNVEV (reference sequence). This CDR3 is CASTDRTNTGELFF. CDR3 DNA: TGTGCCAGCACTGACAGAACCAACACCGGGGAGCTGTTTTTT.

The chain employs TRBV7-9 and TRBJ2-2; D not certain. The CDR3 covers 11 residues. From germline, CDR1 is SEHNR and CDR2 FQNEAQ (reference sequence). Trimming removed 1 base from V and 10 bases from J, with 4 bases in between. CDR3 in amino acids: CASSLVQELFF. DNA of the CDR3: TGTGCCAGCAGCTTAGTTCAGGAGCTGTTTTTT.

J is TRBJ1-2 and V is TRBV2; perhaps TRBD1 as D (5 bases). The V end was cut by 7 bases, the J end by 0 bases, with 9 bases between. Per the germline V gene, CDR1 is SNHLY and CDR2 is FYNNEI. The CDR3 length is 13 residues. CDR3 sequence (DNA): TGTGCCAGCAAGGGGATAGCTAACTATGGCTACACCTTC. Amino acids: CASKGIANYGYTF.

The genes are TRBV6-5 and TRBJ2-7, with D unresolved. V gave up 2 bases and J gave up 3 bases, with 11 bases separating them. The CDR3 is 14 residues long. Germline CDR1 MNHEY, CDR2 SVGAGI. CDR3 sequence (DNA): TGTGCCAGCAGTTACGGAGTCTCTCACTACGAGCAGTACTTC. As protein: CASSYGVSHYEQYF.